The next 11 T cell receptor beta chains were all read from a single sample in a study of CD8+ T cells in alopecia areata. Sequencing templates came from extracted RNA that was reverse transcribed into cDNA. Only in-frame clones appear in the TCRdb table, and some are missing; sequencing was by immunoSEQ multiplex PCR. The sample consists of approximately 220,000 clones, around two fifths of them appearing once. The treatment denotes: oral pan-JAK inhibitor, 5-10 mg twice daily. The starting material was CD4+ T cells sorted from blood, obtained at approximately week 30, from a patient treated with tofacitinib. These receptor sequences come from a human donor with alopecia areata.

The chain couples TRBV6-5 to TRBJ1-2; a possible D gene is TRBD1 (6 bases). CDR1 MNHEY and CDR2 SVGAGI come from the germline V gene. Trimming shortened V by 5 bases and J by 4 bases, and 11 bases separated the two germline ends. The CDR3 is 13 residues long. The CDR3: CASSTPGAYGYTF. CDR3 DNA: TGTGCCAGCAGTACGCCGGGGGCCTATGGCTACACCTTC.

The V and J genes are TRBV5-1 and TRBJ2-3, with TRBD2 matching over 12 bases. Unmatched junction bases numbered 3, after V lost 5 bases and J lost 2 bases. This CDR3 spans 15 amino acids. Germline lookup yields CDR1 SGHRS and CDR2 YFSETQ. CDR3: CASRRTSGDTDTQYF. CDR3 nucleotides: TGCGCCAGCAGAAGGACTAGCGGGGACACAGATACGCAGTATTTT.

This rearrangement joins TRBV7-2 to TRBJ2-1; no firm D call. Germline V gene data show CDR1 as SGHTA and CDR2 as FQGNSA. V dropped 5 bases and J dropped 2 bases, with 7 bases sitting between them. The length of the CDR3 is 13 residues. The CDR3 is CASSPPPYNEQFF. CDR3 nucleotide sequence: TGTGCCAGCAGCCCCCCACCCTACAATGAGCAGTTCTTC.

V is TRBV15 and J is TRBJ1-2, with D possibly being TRBD1 (5 bases). CDR1 is LNHNV and CDR2 is YYDKDF in the germline V gene (reference sequence). The V and J ends lost 1 base and 4 bases respectively, with 10 bases between them. The CDR3 has 14 amino acids. The CDR3 protein is CATSRATVGYGYTF. The DNA for the CDR3 is TGTGCCACCAGCAGAGCGACAGTTGGCTATGGCTACACCTTC.

This chain connects TRBV11-2 to TRBJ2-1; no definite D call. V was pared by 1 base and J by 6 bases, with 4 bases between. The germline CDR1 and CDR2 sequences are SGHAT and FQNNGV. CDR3 size: 12 residues. DNA for the CDR3: TGTGCCAGCAGCTTAGGACTCAATGAGCAGTTCTTC. Protein sequence: CASSLGLNEQFF.

V usage is TRBV5-6 and J usage is TRBJ2-4; 7 bases agree with TRBD1. J gave up 4 bases and V 4 bases, and 11 bases lay outside the gene matches. CDR1 and CDR2 (germline): SGHDT, YYEEEE. CDR3 length equals 16 residues. The CDR3: CASSRLDGTAKNIQYF. The CDR3 nucleotides read TGTGCCAGCAGCCGCCTCGACGGGACAGCAAAAAACATTCAGTACTTC.

This clone was counted between two and nine times. The gene calls are TRBV29-1 and TRBJ2-7; TRBD2 agrees at 12 bases. V shed 7 bases and J 7 bases; nucleotides not matched to a gene: 8. The V gene's germline CDR1 is SQVTM and CDR2 ANQGSEA. The CDR3 is made up of 13 amino acids. The CDR3 protein is CSAQTGTSGEQYF. The CDR3 region has the DNA TGCAGCGCCCAGACCGGGACTAGCGGGGAGCAGTACTTC.

The V and J genes are TRBV2 and TRBJ2-1; D ambiguous. This CDR3 has 14 amino acids. Per germline, CDR1 SNHLY and CDR2 FYNNEI. V was trimmed by 6 bases and J by 5 bases, leaving 14 bases between them. The CDR3: CASSLPRDHNEQFF. CDR3 DNA sequence: TGTGCCAGCAGCCTTCCCCGAGACCACAATGAGCAGTTCTTC.

This clone showed up many times. The rearrangement joins TRBV6-5 to TRBJ1-1, with 9 nucleotides matching TRBD1. CDR3 length: 13 residues. Trimming took 8 bases from V and 6 from J; bases not matched to a gene: 7. CDR1 is MNHEY and CDR2 is SVGAGI in the germline V gene. The CDR3 reads CASRLGQGSEAFF. The CDR3 bases are TGTGCCAGCCGGTTGGGACAGGGCTCTGAAGCTTTCTTT.

The chain joins TRBV6-5 to TRBJ2-2, with a weak D call TRBD2 (5 bases). Trimming took 2 bases from V and 7 from J, leaving 17 bases between them. Germline V gene lookup returns CDR1 MNHEY and CDR2 SVGAGI. The CDR3 is made up of 16 amino acids. CDR3 protein: CASSYGSGPLGGELFF. In nucleotides, the CDR3 is TGTGCCAGCAGTTACGGGAGCGGCCCACTCGGCGGGGAGCTGTTTTTT.

V is TRBV7-9 and J is TRBJ2-5, with D uncertain. The length of the CDR3 is 15 residues. Germline loops: CDR1 SEHNR, CDR2 FQNEAQ (reference sequence). V lost 6 bases and J lost 4, with 18 bases in between. The CDR3 nucleotides are TGTGCCAGCAGTAAGCATACTCTTGTGGGAGAGACCCAGTACTTC. Translated, it gives CASSKHTLVGETQYF.